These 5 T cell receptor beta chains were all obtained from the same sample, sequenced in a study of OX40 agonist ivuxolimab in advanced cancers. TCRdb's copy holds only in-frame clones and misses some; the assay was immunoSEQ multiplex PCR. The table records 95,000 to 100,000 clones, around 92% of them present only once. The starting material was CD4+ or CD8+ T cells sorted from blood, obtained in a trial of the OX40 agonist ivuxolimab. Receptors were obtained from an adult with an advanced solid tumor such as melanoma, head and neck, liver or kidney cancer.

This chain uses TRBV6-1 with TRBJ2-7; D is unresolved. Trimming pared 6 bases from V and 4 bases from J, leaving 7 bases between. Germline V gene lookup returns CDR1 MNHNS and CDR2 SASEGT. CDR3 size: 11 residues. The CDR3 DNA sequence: TGTGCCAGCAGCTCCCTTTACGAGCAGTACGTC. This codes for CASSSLYEQYV.

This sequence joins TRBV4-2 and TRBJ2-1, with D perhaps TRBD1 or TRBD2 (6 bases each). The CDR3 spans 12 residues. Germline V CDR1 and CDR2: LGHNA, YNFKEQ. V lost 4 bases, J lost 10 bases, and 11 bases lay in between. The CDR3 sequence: CASSLGGLEQFF. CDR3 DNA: TGTGCCAGCAGCCTCGGGGGCTTAGAGCAGTTCTTC.

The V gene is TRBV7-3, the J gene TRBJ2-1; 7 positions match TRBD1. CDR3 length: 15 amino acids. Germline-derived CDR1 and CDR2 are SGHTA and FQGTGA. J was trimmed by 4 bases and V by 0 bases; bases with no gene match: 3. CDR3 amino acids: CASSLTGQPYNEQFF. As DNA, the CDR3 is TGTGCCAGCAGCTTAACGGGACAGCCTTACAATGAGCAGTTCTTC.

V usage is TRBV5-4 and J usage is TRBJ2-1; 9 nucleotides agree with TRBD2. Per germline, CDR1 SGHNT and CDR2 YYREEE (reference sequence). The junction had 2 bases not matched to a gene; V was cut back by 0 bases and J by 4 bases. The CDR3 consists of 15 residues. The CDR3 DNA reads TGTGCCAGCAGCTTGGGGCTAGCGGGGTACAATGAGCAGTTCTTC. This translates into CASSLGLAGYNEQFF.

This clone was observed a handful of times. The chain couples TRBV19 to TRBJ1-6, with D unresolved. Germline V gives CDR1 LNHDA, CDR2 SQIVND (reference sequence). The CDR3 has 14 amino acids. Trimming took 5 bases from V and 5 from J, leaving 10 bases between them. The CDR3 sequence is CASSAGWNNSPLHF. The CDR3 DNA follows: TGTGCCAGTAGTGCGGGGTGGAATAATTCACCCCTCCACTTT.